This T cell receptor (beta chain) was identified during a study of T-cell reconstitution after alpha-beta-depleted transplantation in children. Findings of the study overall: Surviving recipient T cells and thymic progenitors accounted for the high day-60 TCRbeta diversity observed in some patients.

The authors prepared the TCRbeta library with unique molecular identifiers. Each CDR3 protein gets one entry after TCRdb re-called the PCR reads with MiXCR. This sample carries roughly 350,000 distinct CDR3 sequences, about a sixth of them seen once, and the ten largest clones take roughly two fifths. CDR3 length: 14 residues. Trimming cost V 2 bases and J 2 bases, with 9 bases left between them. Looked up from germline, CDR1 is SGHTA and CDR2 is FQGTGA. In regard to this clonotype: Its specificity is not known.

The specimen was PBMCs, mostly from graft donor cells, collected 360 days after TCRalphabeta/CD19-depleted stem cell transplant. The origin of this receptor is a male patient between 2 and 10 years old who had a stem cell transplant for acute lymphoblastic leukemia, so the T cells may come from the graft donor. The genes are TRBV7-3 and TRBJ1-1; D unresolved. The CDR3 DNA sequence: TGTGCCAGCAGCTTAGATGAAGATAACACTGAAGCTTTCTTT. Protein: CASSLDEDNTEAFF.